Shown below are 23 T cell receptor beta chains from a single sample sequenced in a study of cytomegalovirus exposure and HLA in healthy donors. The PCR contained 60 Vbeta and 13 Jbeta primers. Sequencing was performed with immunoSEQ multiplex PCR; in TCRdb, only in-frame clones are kept and a portion is missing. Altogether roughly 150,000 clones are present, less than 65% being singletons, with the ten largest covering about 3%. Sequencing used PBMCs. These receptors originate from a woman younger than 45 in good health and CMV-seropositive.

A few counts support this clone. The V and J genes are TRBV28 and TRBJ2-7, with 7 nucleotides matching TRBD1. The V and J ends lost 6 bases and 5 bases, in that order; junction bases with no gene match: 1. CDR1 MDHEN and CDR2 SYDVKM come from the germline V gene. The CDR3 covers 11 residues. The CDR3 is CASSDRDEQYF. CDR3 sequence (DNA): TGTGCCAGCAGCGACAGGGACGAGCAGTACTTC. The whole variable domain, remainder taken from reference TRBV28 and TRBJ2-7, is DVKVTQSSRYLVKRTGEKVFLECVQDMDHENMFWYRQDPGLGLRLIYFSYDVKMKEKGDIPEGYSVSREKKERFSLILESASTNQTSMYLCASSDRDEQYFGPGTRLTVT.

The chain joins TRBV6-1 to TRBJ1-1; 12 bases are shared with TRBD1. This CDR3 has 18 amino acids. Germline trimming cut 4 bases from V and 4 bases from J; bases unmatched to any gene: 13. Germline values: CDR1 MNHNS, CDR2 SASEGT. The CDR3 nucleotides read TGTGCCAGCAGTGGATCCGGGACAGGGGGCAGAATCTTCACTGAAGCTTTCTTT. Translation gives CASSGSGTGGRIFTEAFF.

This clone occurred once. This sequence joins TRBV2 and TRBJ1-5; D might be TRBD1 (6 bases). Trimming shortened V by 7 bases and J by 4 bases, and 8 bases separated the two germline ends. Germline assignment: CDR1 SNHLY and CDR2 FYNNEI. This CDR3 has 12 amino acids. The CDR3 DNA reads TGTGCCAGCAACAGGGCAAATCAGCCCCAGCATTTT. Protein product: CASNRANQPQHF.

The chain is built from TRBV5-1 and TRBJ2-7; a weak D match, TRBD2 (7 bases). V lost 4 bases and J lost 7, with 21 bases in between. The V gene's germline CDR1 is SGHRS and CDR2 YFSETQ. The CDR3 runs 15 residues. The CDR3 DNA follows: TGCGCCAGCAGCCAAAGGGGCGGGGGCGTGGGGGAGCAGTACTTC. This codes for CASSQRGGGVGEQYF.

The chain links TRBV6-5 to TRBJ2-3; tentatively, D is TRBD1 (6 bases). The V end lost 2 bases, the J end lost 5 bases, and 14 bases lay between the germline ends. The CDR3 sequence is 15 residues long. CDR1 and CDR2 from the germline V gene are MNHEY and SVGAGI. The CDR3 sequence is CASSYDGTRGDTQYF. The CDR3 coding sequence is TGTGCCAGCAGTTACGACGGGACAAGAGGAGATACGCAGTATTTT.

This chain uses TRBV5-1 with TRBJ2-2; 8 bases map to TRBD2. Losses at the gene ends were 1 base for V and 1 base for J; bases not matched to a gene: 3. The length of the CDR3 is 16 residues. The germline V gene has CDR1 SGHRS and CDR2 YFSETQ. In nucleotides, the CDR3 is TGCGCCAGCAGCTTGCCGGGACTAGGGAACACCGGGGAGCTGTTTTTT. Residues: CASSLPGLGNTGELFF.

The V and J genes are TRBV4-2 and TRBJ2-7; 15 positions agree with TRBD2. The CDR3 loop spans 19 amino acids. V lost 4 bases to trimming and J lost 0 bases; unmatched junction nucleotides: 10. CDR1 and CDR2 (germline): LGHNA, YNFKEQ. Here the CDR3 DNA reads TGTGCCAGCAGCCGTCGCGGGACTAGCGGGGGGACTATCTCCTACGAGCAGTACTTC. Its translation is CASSRRGTSGGTISYEQYF.

This clone was counted once. The rearrangement uses TRBV28 and TRBJ1-1; 7 positions agree with TRBD1. The V segment lost 6 bases and the J segment 10 bases; nucleotides outside the gene matches: 17. Germline CDR1 is MDHEN and CDR2 is SYDVKM. CDR3 length equals 15 residues. The CDR3 coding sequence is TGTGCCAGCAGGCCCGGGGACAGTCCTACCGCGGGAGCTTTCTTT. The encoded protein is CASRPGDSPTAGAFF. The full variable domain, completed using reference TRBV28 and TRBJ1-1, is DVKVTQSSRYLVKRTGEKVFLECVQDMDHENMFWYRQDPGLGLRLIYFSYDVKMKEKGDIPEGYSVSREKKERFSLILESASTNQTSMYLCASRPGDSPTAGAFFGQGTRLTVV.

J is TRBJ1-6 and V is TRBV4-2, with a possible D match to TRBD1 (5 bases). CDR3 length: 19 amino acids. Germline lookup yields CDR1 LGHNA and CDR2 YNFKEQ. Trimming shortened V by 4 bases and J by 3 bases, and 22 bases separated the two germline ends. In DNA, the CDR3 is TGTGCCAGCAGCCCGTCCGGTTTAGAGGGAGGACACTATAATTCACCCCTCCACTTT. Protein product: CASSPSGLEGGHYNSPLHF.

The chain couples TRBV5-1 to TRBJ2-4, with D hard to call. The CDR3 has 14 amino acids. CDR1 and CDR2 from the germline V gene are SGHRS and YFSETQ. V lost 2 bases and J lost 8, with 14 bases in between. CDR3 bases: TGCGCCAGCAGCTTTGGTTGGTTTAGTCACATTCAGTACTTC. Amino acid sequence: CASSFGWFSHIQYF.

The chain combines TRBV7-9 with TRBJ1-5, with 8 bases matching TRBD1. Trimming at V came to 5 bases and at J to 5 bases, leaving 5 bases not matched to a gene. Germline-derived CDR1 and CDR2 are SEHNR and FQNEAQ (reference sequence). The CDR3 has 14 amino acids. The CDR3 DNA is TGTGCCAGCAGCCCCAACAGGGGGGATCAGCCCCAGCATTTT. Encoded protein: CASSPNRGDQPQHF.

The chain is built from TRBV4-2 and TRBJ1-4; 9 bases match TRBD1. CDR3 length: 15 amino acids. Germline assignment: CDR1 LGHNA and CDR2 YNFKEQ. Trimming removed 4 bases from V and 6 bases from J; junction bases left unmatched: 6. CDR3 amino acids: CASSRHTGGDEKLFF. CDR3 bases: TGTGCCAGCAGCCGCCATACAGGGGGCGATGAAAAACTGTTTTTT.

This clone was seen a handful of times. Written as DNA, the CDR3 is TGTGCCAGCAGCTCAGTCGACAGGGCGGAAAAACTGTTTTTT. Residues: CASSSVDRAEKLFF. V usage is TRBV7-9 and J usage is TRBJ1-4; 7 nucleotides agree with TRBD1. The germline V gene has CDR1 SEHNR and CDR2 FQNEAQ (reference sequence). The CDR3 totals 14 residues. J gave up 8 bases and V 4 bases, and 7 bases lay outside the gene matches.

The rearrangement uses TRBV6-1 and TRBJ1-2; 9 bases fit TRBD1. The CDR3 extends over 15 amino acids. Per the germline V gene, CDR1 is MNHNS and CDR2 is SASEGT. The J segment lost 4 bases and the V segment lost 4 bases, leaving 7 bases of the junction unmatched. Written as DNA, the CDR3 is TGTGCCAGCAGTGCTTTGGGACAGGGATTCTATGGCTACACCTTC. Amino acid sequence: CASSALGQGFYGYTF.

The J gene is TRBJ2-6, the V gene TRBV5-4, with D unresolved. Per the germline V gene, CDR1 is SGHNT and CDR2 is YYREEE (reference sequence). V was cut by 8 bases and J by 0 bases, with 9 bases left in between. This CDR3 has 14 residues. This CDR3 reads CASLLHSGANVLTF. The CDR3 DNA reads as TGTGCCAGTCTACTGCACTCTGGGGCCAACGTCCTGACTTTC.

This clone was recorded only once. This chain links TRBV7-9 with TRBJ1-1; 7 bases are a match to TRBD1. CDR1 SEHNR and CDR2 FQNEAQ come from the germline V gene (reference sequence). With 1 base clipped from V and 3 bases from J, the junction kept 17 bases outside the gene matches. This CDR3 is 19 amino acids long. The CDR3 bases are TGTGCCAGCAGCTTAGGAAGGTACAAGGGGGCCTTTAGGGACACTGAAGCTTTCTTT. Residues: CASSLGRYKGAFRDTEAFF.

The J gene is TRBJ2-7, the V gene TRBV27; 10 bases map to TRBD1. J was trimmed by 3 bases and V by 5 bases; bases with no gene match: 7. CDR3 length equals 15 residues. The V gene's germline CDR1 is MNHEY and CDR2 SMNVEV (reference sequence). The CDR3 DNA is TGTGCCAGCAGTCACGGGACAGGGGCTTACTACGAGCAGTACTTC. The encoded protein is CASSHGTGAYYEQYF.

In DNA form, the CDR3 reads TGTGCCATCAGTGAAAGGACCAGGACAGGATTAGAAGCTTTCTTT. Translation: CAISERTRTGLEAFF. This chain links TRBV10-3 with TRBJ1-1; TRBD1 agrees at 7 bases. The CDR3 runs to 15 residues. Germline V gene data show CDR1 as ENHRY and CDR2 as SYGVKD. V lost 3 bases, J lost 8 bases, and 12 bases stayed unmatched.

The chain recombines TRBV25-1 with TRBJ1-2, with D possibly being TRBD1 (5 bases). Trimming left V 8 bases short and J 5 bases short, with 15 bases between. In germline, CDR1 is MGHDK, CDR2 SYGVNS. The CDR3 is 13 amino acids. The CDR3 DNA sequence: TGTGCCAGCGGCCATGGGGCAGCTTATGGCTACACCTTC. Its translation: CASGHGAAYGYTF.

V usage is TRBV7-2 and J usage is TRBJ1-1, with a possible D match to TRBD1 (6 bases). V dropped 5 bases and J dropped 0 bases, with 13 bases sitting between them. The CDR3 is made up of 15 amino acids. Germline CDR1 SGHTA, CDR2 FQGNSA. CDR3 nucleotides: TGTGCCAGCAGCCAGGGGTGGGGGATGAACACTGAAGCTTTCTTT. Amino acids: CASSQGWGMNTEAFF.

The chain joins TRBV19 to TRBJ2-1; D may be TRBD2 (6 bases). CDR3 length: 14 amino acids. CDR1 and CDR2 (germline): LNHDA, SQIVND (reference sequence). Trimming left V 8 bases short and J 6 bases short, with 17 bases between. DNA for the CDR3: TGTGCCAGTTCTCTAGCGCAAACGATCAATGAGCAGTTCTTC. It encodes CASSLAQTINEQFF.

The chain is built from TRBV4-1 and TRBJ2-7; D unclear. Trimming removed 1 base from V and 1 base from J, with 8 bases in between. The CDR3 is 14 residues long. Germline loops: CDR1 MGHRA, CDR2 YSYEKL. Here the CDR3 reads CASSQADISYEQYF. The DNA for the CDR3 is TGCGCCAGCAGCCAAGCAGACATTTCCTACGAGCAGTACTTC.

CDR3 amino acids: CASSRRRDRDLNEQFF. Here the CDR3 DNA reads TGTGCCAGCAGCCGACGCCGGGACAGGGATCTCAATGAGCAGTTCTTC. V and J are TRBV14 and TRBJ2-1; TRBD1 aligns across 9 bases. The J segment lost 6 bases and the V segment lost 4 bases, leaving 10 bases of the junction unmatched. Germline V gene sequence: CDR1 SGHDN, CDR2 FVKESK. This CDR3 region has 16 residues.